The clone carrying this T cell receptor (beta chain) was counted ten times or more. Antigen unknown. The sample originates from a study of T cells in Graves' hyperthyroidism and ophthalmopathy. Whole-study context: The initial diagnosis was the point when peripheral blood was collected, ahead of any treatment. General study points: Most thyroid clonotypes expanded above 0.001 were also detected in blood.

Fresh peripheral blood, 9.5 to 10 ml of it, supplied the PBMCs. This CDR3 is built from 14 residues. Germline assignment: CDR1 SGHVS and CDR2 FQNEAQ. V was clipped by 5 bases and J by 3 bases; unmatched bases: 5. What was amplified from RNA transcripts were TCR beta CDR3 regions. First-round RT-PCR of the TCR CDR3 relied on the HTBI primer set. TCRdb re-derived calls from the multiplex PCR reads in MiXCR, one entry per CDR3 protein. The table shows 500,000 to 650,000 distinct CDR3 sequences, with 13% to 15% occurring only once. The V call is TRBV7-8, the J call TRBJ2-7; TRBD1 matches at 9 bases. Sequenced sample: blood. This receptor was obtained from a woman between 50 and 59 years old with Graves' ophthalmopathy. As DNA, the CDR3 is TGTGCCAGCAGCCACAGGGGGCACTACTACGAGCAGTACTTC. Encoded protein: CASSHRGHYYEQYF. Combining the CDR3 with reference TRBV7-8 and TRBJ2-7 gives the whole variable domain GAGVSQSPRYKVAKRGQDVALRCDPISGHVSLFWYQQALGQGPEFLTYFQNEAQLDKSGLPSDRFFAERPEGSVSTLKIQRTQQEDSAVYLCASSHRGHYYEQYFGPGTRLTVT.